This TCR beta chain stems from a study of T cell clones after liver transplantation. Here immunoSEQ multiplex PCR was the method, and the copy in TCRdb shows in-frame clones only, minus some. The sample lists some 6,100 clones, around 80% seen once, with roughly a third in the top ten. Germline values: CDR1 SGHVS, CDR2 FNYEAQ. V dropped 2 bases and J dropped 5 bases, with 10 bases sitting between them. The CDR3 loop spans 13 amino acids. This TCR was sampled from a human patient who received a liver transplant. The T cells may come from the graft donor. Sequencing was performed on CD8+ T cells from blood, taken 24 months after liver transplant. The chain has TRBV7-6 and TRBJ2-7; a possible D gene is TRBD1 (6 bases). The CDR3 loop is CASSLTGTHEQYF. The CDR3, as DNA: TGTGCCAGCAGCTTAACAGGGACCCACGAGCAGTACTTC. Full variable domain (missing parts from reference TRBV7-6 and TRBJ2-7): GAGVSQSPRYKVTKRGQDVALRCDPISGHVSLYWYRQALGQGPEFLTYFNYEAQQDKSGLPNDRFSAERPEGSISTLTIQRTEQRDSAMYRCASSLTGTHEQYFGPGTRLTVT.